Listed below are T cell receptor beta chains from one sample, sequenced in a study of T cells after yellow fever vaccination. In TCRdb, the 5' RACE reads were re-called with MiXCR into one record per CDR3 protein. The sample yields about 350,000 distinct CDR3 sequences, approximately 10% seen once. The sequenced sample was PBMCs, obtained on the day of the first yellow fever vaccination. The receptors shown here come from a young man who received the YFV17D yellow fever vaccine. The CDR3 runs from the conserved cysteine through the conserved F or W. D genes are given only for firm matches. Size is stated for part of the rows, as once, few or many counts, or as a class when the clone is expanded.

cdr3_nt	cdr3_aa	clone_size	j_call	v_call	d_call
TGTGCCAGCAGCTCCCCCAGGGGGCTCCTCTCTGGGGCCAACGTCCTGACTTTC	CASSSPRGLLSGANVLTF	-	TRBJ2-6	TRBV11-1	TRBD1
TGTGCCACCAGTGTCACAGGGGGCATGGATACGCAGTATTTT	CATSVTGGMDTQYF	-	TRBJ2-3	TRBV24-1	TRBD1
TGCGCCAGCAGCTTGGAGGTCAGAACTGGGGCCAACGTCCTGACTTTC	CASSLEVRTGANVLTF	few	TRBJ2-6	TRBV5-1	-
TGTGCCAGCAGTGAAGATGGCAGTGGGGGCCCCCAGCATTTT	CASSEDGSGGPQHF	few	TRBJ1-5	TRBV2	-
TGTGCCAGCAGCTATCAGGGTGCAGCTGCCGGTTCACCCCTCCACTTT	CASSYQGAAAGSPLHF	few	TRBJ1-6	TRBV12-3/TRBV12-4	-
TGCAGTGCACTTGACGGGGGAGAAGAGACCCAGTACTTC	CSALDGGEETQYF	once	TRBJ2-5	TRBV20-1	-
TGCGCCAGCAGCCAAGGTCTAGCGGGGTCAGGGACCCAGTACTTC	CASSQGLAGSGTQYF	few	TRBJ2-5	TRBV4-1	TRBD2
TGTGCCAGCAGCGTAGAGGATGTTCCAGTGATTGGGCAGTATTTT	CASSVEDVPVIGQYF	-	TRBJ2-3	TRBV9	-
TGTGCCAGCAGGGGGGCGTTCGGTCAGCCCCAGCATTTT	CASRGAFGQPQHF	-	TRBJ1-5	TRBV6-1	-
TGTGCCAGCAGTGAGGGACCTAACCAAGAGACCCAGTACTTC	CASSEGPNQETQYF	few	TRBJ2-5	TRBV2	-
TGCAGTGCATCTAGCGGGGTGGAGACCCAGTACTTC	CSASSGVETQYF	few	TRBJ2-5	TRBV20-1	TRBD2
TGTGCCACCAGTGATAGGACTTCATCGAGCTCCTGCAATGAGCAGTTCTTC	CATSDRTSSSSCNEQFF	-	TRBJ2-1	TRBV24-1	-
TGTGCCAGCAGCTTAGTTTTTTTGGGGTTAGAGCAGTACTTC	CASSLVFLGLEQYF	-	TRBJ2-7	TRBV7-2	-